These 31 T cell receptor beta chains came from one sample sequenced in a study of CXCR3-negative and CXCR3-positive naive CD8 T cells. Libraries were UMI-labeled 5' RACE TRB cDNA. TCRdb reprocessed the 5' RACE reads and keeps a single row for each CDR3 protein, giving no DNA. This table holds approximately 74,000 distinct CDR3 sequences. Sequencing used naive CXCR3- CD8+ T cells from blood. This sample's subset: CD45RO-CCR7+CD27+CD95- naive CD8+ T cells lacking CXCR3 (TNR3-). The receptors here all came from a human donor in good health. Some clones in this sample may be carry-over from other donors' samples.

The chain employs TRBV28 and TRBJ2-5; TCRdb names TRBD2, which stays unverified in the absence of DNA. From germline, CDR1 is MDHEN and CDR2 SYDVKM. The CDR3 spans 14 residues. The CDR3 protein is CASNSPTAEETQYF.

This chain connects TRBV5-1 to TRBJ2-7; TCRdb proposes TRBD2, but this gene call is untestable without DNA. CDR1 and CDR2 (germline): SGHRS, YFSETQ. The CDR3 contains 17 residues. CDR3: CASSLGSSGRVVNEQYF.

This chain uses TRBV6-5 with TRBJ2-1; without DNA, the TCRdb call of TRBD2 cannot be checked. The CDR3 runs to 16 residues. Germline assignment: CDR1 MNHEY and CDR2 SVGAGI. The CDR3 spells CASSLAGGSSYNEQFF.

The gene calls are TRBV7-9 and TRBJ2-1; lacking DNA, the TRBD1 call made by TCRdb goes unchecked. Germline values: CDR1 SEHNR, CDR2 FQNEAQ (reference sequence). CDR3 size: 12 residues. This CDR3 reads CASSFPRGEQFF.

The chain couples TRBV6-5 to TRBJ1-5; TCRdb indicates TRBD1, and absent DNA this call remains unverified. Germline loops: CDR1 MNHEY, CDR2 SVGAGI. This CDR3 is built from 13 residues. This CDR3 reads CASRGQGGQPQHF.

The genes are TRBV29-1 and TRBJ2-5; TCRdb reports TRBD2, a call that lacks DNA to check it against. The germline V gene encodes CDR1 SQVTM and CDR2 ANQGSEA. The CDR3 spans 14 residues. CDR3: CSVELAGVQETQYF. Combining the CDR3 with reference TRBV29-1 and TRBJ2-5 gives the whole variable domain SAVISQKPSRDICQRGTSLTIQCQVDSQVTMMFWYRQQPGQSLTLIATANQGSEATYESGFVIDKFPISRPNLTFSTLTVSNMSPEDSSIYLCSVELAGVQETQYFGPGTRLLVL.

This rearrangement joins TRBV29-1 to TRBJ2-7; TCRdb lists TRBD1, though no DNA is available to test this call. CDR1 is SQVTM and CDR2 is ANQGSEA in the germline V gene. The CDR3 consists of 15 residues. CDR3: CSSEGWDRGFYEQYF.

This chain uses TRBV4-3 with TRBJ2-3; TCRdb indicates TRBD2, and absent DNA this call remains unverified. The CDR3 spans 18 residues. Per germline, CDR1 LGHNA and CDR2 YSLEER. The chain's CDR3 is CASSQETSRPVGTDTQYF.

This chain links TRBV4-2 with TRBJ2-7; the TRBD2 assignment by TCRdb is unverifiable without DNA. Germline V gene sequence: CDR1 LGHNA, CDR2 YNFKEQ. CDR3 length: 16 residues. The CDR3: CASSQQTSGSVYEQYF.

CDR3 protein: CASSNPQAMNTEAFF. The V and J genes are TRBV5-1 and TRBJ1-1. Germline lookup yields CDR1 SGHRS and CDR2 YFSETQ. The CDR3 length is 15 residues.

CDR3 loop: CSVPGTNEQFF. The chain couples TRBV29-1 to TRBJ2-1; as DNA is missing, the TRBD1 call by TCRdb cannot be tested. CDR1 and CDR2 (germline): SQVTM, ANQGSEA. The CDR3 is 11 amino acids.

This rearrangement joins TRBV7-9 to TRBJ2-3; the D call from TCRdb, TRBD2, cannot be confirmed without DNA. This CDR3 spans 17 amino acids. Germline V gene lookup returns CDR1 SEHNR and CDR2 FQNEAQ (reference sequence). CDR3 residues: CASSLDESLPRTDTQYF.

The chain recombines TRBV6-1 with TRBJ2-3. CDR1 is MNHNS and CDR2 is SASEGT in the germline V gene. CDR3 size: 15 residues. This CDR3 is CASSEPLTSTDTQYF.

This chain links TRBV6-2 or TRBV6-3 with TRBJ1-1; TCRdb calls TRBD1, which cannot be checked without DNA. This CDR3 is built from 15 residues. The germline V gene has CDR1 MNHEY and CDR2 SVGEGT. CDR3: CASSPLGLPNTEAFF.

The chain is built from TRBV29-1 and TRBJ2-1; the TCRdb D gene call, TRBD1, has no DNA to confirm it. Germline loops: CDR1 SQVTM, CDR2 ANQGSEA. This CDR3 comprises 12 residues. The CDR3 is CSLLRDRDEQFF.

The chain is built from TRBV19 and TRBJ2-2; TCRdb reports TRBD1, a call that lacks DNA to check it against. This CDR3 spans 14 amino acids. Germline CDR1 reads LNHDA; CDR2 reads SQIVND (reference sequence). CDR3 in amino acids: CASSPGGTIGELFF. The whole variable domain, remainder taken from reference TRBV19 and TRBJ2-2, is DGGITQSPKYLFRKEGQNVTLSCEQNLNHDAMYWYRQDPGQGLRLIYYSQIVNDFQKGDIAEGYSVSREKKESFPLTVTSAQKNPTAFYLCASSPGGTIGELFFGEGSRLTVL.

The chain employs TRBV30 and TRBJ2-7; TCRdb selects TRBD2, and the lack of DNA leaves this call unchecked. Germline V lookup: CDR1 GTSNPN, CDR2 SVGIG (reference sequence). There are 13 residues in the CDR3. Here the CDR3 reads CAHGGYKEGEQYF.

CDR3 loop: CATSRFEGEDTQYF. The chain carries TRBV15 and TRBJ2-3; TCRdb's D call, TRBD1, is unchecked because there is no DNA. Germline V gene data show CDR1 as LNHNV and CDR2 as YYDKDF (reference sequence). The CDR3 covers 14 residues.

This CDR3 is CSVEVGGANTGELFF. The rearrangement links TRBV29-1 to TRBJ2-2; TCRdb lists TRBD2, though no DNA is available to test this call. The CDR3 contains 15 residues. Germline V gene sequence: CDR1 SQVTM, CDR2 ANQGSEA.

The chain combines TRBV14 with TRBJ2-6; TCRdb's D gene call, TRBD1, goes unchecked for lack of DNA. Per germline, CDR1 SGHDN and CDR2 FVKESK. The CDR3 runs 13 residues. The CDR3 reads CASRQSGANVLTF.

V and J are TRBV13 and TRBJ2-7; there is no DNA to check the TCRdb D call of TRBD2. Germline CDR1 PRHDT, CDR2 FYEKMQ (reference sequence). CDR3 length equals 14 residues. The CDR3 reads CASSPGLSSYEQYF.

The chain uses TRBV7-2 and TRBJ2-7; TCRdb designates TRBD1, a call that cannot be tested without DNA. The CDR3 totals 14 residues. Germline assignment: CDR1 SGHTA and CDR2 FQGNSA. The CDR3 reads CASSLTGGDYEQYF.

The chain couples TRBV7-9 to TRBJ2-7. The CDR3 covers 11 residues. Germline lookup yields CDR1 SEHNR and CDR2 FQNEAQ (reference sequence). CDR3 sequence reads: CASSFTYEQYF.

The chain combines TRBV5-1 with TRBJ2-7; TCRdb indicates TRBD1, and absent DNA this call remains unverified. CDR1 is SGHRS, CDR2 YFSETQ, per germline. The CDR3 is 14 amino acids. CDR3 sequence reads: CASSETALNYEQYF.

The chain has TRBV29-1 and TRBJ2-7. Germline-derived CDR1 and CDR2 are SQVTM and ANQGSEA. There are 14 residues in the CDR3. CDR3 sequence: CSVEGVGSVNEQYF.

The chain is built from TRBV7-9 and TRBJ2-7. This CDR3 region has 12 residues. In germline, CDR1 is SEHNR, CDR2 FQNEAQ (reference sequence). The CDR3 spells CASSWQELEQYF.

The V call is TRBV20-1, the J call TRBJ1-3. Germline CDR1 and CDR2: DFQATT and SNEGSKA (reference sequence). CDR3 size: 11 residues. CDR3 sequence: CSGVRGNTIYF.

This rearrangement joins TRBV4-3 to TRBJ1-5. Germline CDR1 and CDR2: LGHNA and YSLEER. The CDR3 loop spans 15 amino acids. CDR3 residues: CASSLNRAQAQPQHF.

The gene calls are TRBV20-1 and TRBJ2-2. This CDR3 has 16 residues. The V gene's germline CDR1 is DFQATT and CDR2 SNEGSKA (reference sequence). The CDR3 is CSARDAPRGDTGELFF.

The V gene is TRBV28, the J gene TRBJ2-7; the TCRdb D gene call, TRBD1, has no DNA to confirm it. The CDR3 length is 16 residues. CDR1 MDHEN and CDR2 SYDVKM come from the germline V gene. CDR3 sequence: CASSSAQGAGLYEQYF. Using reference TRBV28 and TRBJ2-7 for the parts outside the CDR3, the full variable domain is DVKVTQSSRYLVKRTGEKVFLECVQDMDHENMFWYRQDPGLGLRLIYFSYDVKMKEKGDIPEGYSVSREKKERFSLILESASTNQTSMYLCASSSAQGAGLYEQYFGPGTRLTVT.

This chain uses TRBV4-3 with TRBJ2-5; TCRdb indicates TRBD1, and absent DNA this call remains unverified. CDR1 is LGHNA and CDR2 is YSLEER in the germline V gene. The CDR3 totals 13 residues. CDR3 residues: CASSQYREETQYF.